This entry lists 22 T cell receptor beta chains sequenced from one sample in a study of PD-1 blockade in classical Hodgkin lymphoma. All the patients suffered relapse after autologous stem cell transplantation, and brentuximab vedotin exposure differed. Method: immunoSEQ multiplex PCR; TCRdb's copy keeps in-frame clones and lacks some. The data show tens of thousands of clones, about 92% seen once. Source: peripheral blood mononuclear cells (PBMCs), taken at baseline. Source of these receptors: a human donor with classical Hodgkin lymphoma.

CDR3 sequence reads: CASSYHPPTGHTEAFF. The DNA of the CDR3 is TGTGCCAGCAGTTACCACCCCCCAACGGGGCACACTGAAGCTTTCTTT. The chain employs TRBV6-6 and TRBJ1-1, with D possibly matching TRBD1 (5 bases). Germline CDR1 is MNHNY and CDR2 is SVGAGI (reference sequence). The CDR3 covers 16 residues. V lost 2 bases and J 3 bases, leaving 16 bases between the germline ends.

The V and J genes are TRBV7-9 and TRBJ1-3; D is uncertain. Trimming shortened V by 5 bases and J by 7 bases, and 18 bases separated the two germline ends. CDR1 SEHNR and CDR2 FQNEAQ come from the germline V gene (reference sequence). The CDR3 is 15 amino acids. The CDR3 region has the DNA TGTGCCAGCAGCCAGAAGAGTCGGACTGCCAACACCATATATTTT. Translating it yields CASSQKSRTANTIYF.

The chain recombines TRBV29-1 with TRBJ2-3, with TRBD2 matching 8 bases. The CDR3 runs to 16 residues. The V segment lost 4 bases and the J segment 0 bases; nucleotides outside the gene matches: 9. Germline V lookup: CDR1 SQVTM, CDR2 ANQGSEA. The CDR3 coding sequence is TGCAGCGTTGGGGGACTAGTGGGCGATAGCACAGATACGCAGTATTTT. It is translated as CSVGGLVGDSTDTQYF.

The V and J genes are TRBV19 and TRBJ2-3; 10 nucleotides align to TRBD1. CDR1 is LNHDA, CDR2 SQIVND, per germline (reference sequence). The CDR3 runs 15 residues. V was clipped by 3 bases and J by 3 bases; unmatched bases: 3. CDR3 nucleotides: TGTGCCAGTAGTATCGAGGACAGGGGGACAGATACGCAGTATTTT. Translating it yields CASSIEDRGTDTQYF.

CDR3 sequence reads: CASSPDANTGELFF. The CDR3, as DNA: TGTGCCAGCAGCCCGGACGCAAACACCGGGGAGCTGTTTTTT. The rearrangement joins TRBV7-3 to TRBJ2-2; no clear D. From germline, CDR1 is SGHTA and CDR2 FQGTGA. V was pared by 5 bases and J by 2 bases, with 9 bases between. The CDR3 is made up of 14 amino acids. Drawing the rest from reference TRBV7-3 and TRBJ2-2, the complete variable domain is GAGVSQTPSNKVTEKGKYVELRCDPISGHTALYWYRQSLGQGPEFLIYFQGTGAADDSGLPNDRFFAVRPEGSVSTLKIQRTERGDSAVYLCASSPDANTGELFFGEGSRLTVL.

The chain uses TRBV11-2 and TRBJ2-7, with TRBD1 matching over 7 bases. Germline CDR1 SGHAT, CDR2 FQNNGV. Trimming removed 5 bases from V and 4 bases from J; junction bases left unmatched: 5. This CDR3 has 13 amino acids. In nucleotides, the CDR3 is TGTGCCAGCAGCAGGGGGCGCGGGTACGAGCAGTACTTC. This encodes CASSRGRGYEQYF.

The V call is TRBV5-6, the J call TRBJ2-7, with D unclear. Trimming took 0 bases from V and 3 from J, leaving 16 bases between them. Germline loops: CDR1 SGHDT, CDR2 YYEEEE. The CDR3 runs to 16 residues. CDR3: CASSLEGAQINYEQYF. CDR3 DNA sequence: TGTGCCAGCAGCTTGGAGGGTGCGCAGATCAACTACGAGCAGTACTTC. The whole variable domain, filled in from reference TRBV5-6 and TRBJ2-7, reads DAGVTQSPTHLIKTRGQQVTLRCSPKSGHDTVSWYQQALGQGPQFIFQYYEEEERQRGNFPDRFSGHQFPNYSSELNVNALLLGDSALYLCASSLEGAQINYEQYFGPGTRLTVT.

The rearrangement links TRBV4-2 to TRBJ2-1; 9 bases align to TRBD2. The V gene end was trimmed by 8 bases and the J gene end by 12 bases; junction bases not matched to a gene: 17. Per germline, CDR1 LGHNA and CDR2 YNFKEQ. The CDR3 extends over 15 amino acids. The chain's CDR3 is CASQGLLAGAWGQFF. The CDR3, as DNA: TGTGCCAGCCAGGGGTTGTTAGCGGGGGCCTGGGGGCAGTTCTTC.

The rearrangement joins TRBV5-1 to TRBJ2-7; possibly TRBD1 for D (5 bases). Per the germline V gene, CDR1 is SGHRS and CDR2 is YFSETQ. V dropped 5 bases and J dropped 3 bases, with 12 bases sitting between them. The CDR3 has 13 amino acids. The CDR3 DNA sequence: TGCGCCAGCAGAGATCAGGGTCACTACGAGCAGTACTTC. This encodes CASRDQGHYEQYF.

CDR3: CASSLAGGANTGELFF. CDR3 DNA sequence: TGTGCCAGCAGCTTAGCGGGGGGCGCGAACACCGGGGAGCTGTTTTTT. The chain combines TRBV7-9 with TRBJ2-2; either TRBD1 or TRBD2 may supply D (6 bases each). The length of the CDR3 is 16 residues. The V end lost 0 bases, the J end lost 0 bases, and 8 bases lay between the germline ends. CDR1 and CDR2 (germline): SEHNR, FQNEAQ (reference sequence).

The CDR3 loop reads CASRDSYNSPLHF. Written as DNA, the CDR3 is TGTGCCAGCAGAGACTCCTATAATTCACCCCTCCACTTT. The chain links TRBV6-1 to TRBJ1-6; D gene uncertain. The CDR3 length is 13 residues. Trimming stripped 6 bases from V and 0 bases from J, with 3 bases between. Germline V gene data show CDR1 as MNHNS and CDR2 as SASEGT.

This chain links TRBV7-8 with TRBJ2-7; either TRBD1 or TRBD2 may supply D (5 bases each). The CDR3 sequence is 14 residues long. The germline V gene has CDR1 SGHVS and CDR2 FQNEAQ. The ends were cut back, 5 bases at V and 2 bases at J, with 13 bases in the middle. The CDR3 spells CASSRIEGTYEQYF. The CDR3, as DNA: TGTGCCAGCAGCCGAATTGAGGGGACCTACGAGCAGTACTTC. Full variable domain (outside the CDR3, taken from reference TRBV7-8 and TRBJ2-7): GAGVSQSPRYKVAKRGQDVALRCDPISGHVSLFWYQQALGQGPEFLTYFQNEAQLDKSGLPSDRFFAERPEGSVSTLKIQRTQQEDSAVYLCASSRIEGTYEQYFGPGTRLTVT.

The chain recombines TRBV18 with TRBJ1-1, with no clear D. Germline V CDR1 and CDR2: KGHSH, LQKENI. CDR3 length equals 13 residues. V dropped 3 bases and J dropped 1 base, with 6 bases sitting between them. The CDR3 sequence is CASSPYPNTEAFF. The DNA of the CDR3 is TGTGCCAGCTCACCCTACCCGAACACTGAAGCTTTCTTT.

V usage is TRBV9 and J usage is TRBJ2-5; 8 bases fit TRBD2. V lost 1 base to trimming and J lost 3 bases; unmatched junction nucleotides: 5. The germline V gene encodes CDR1 SGDLS and CDR2 YYNGEE. The CDR3 has 15 amino acids. The CDR3 reads CASSVLGLAEETQYF. The CDR3 DNA reads as TGTGCCAGCAGCGTATTAGGACTAGCTGAAGAGACCCAGTACTTC. Using reference TRBV9 and TRBJ2-5 for the parts outside the CDR3, the full variable domain is DSGVTQTPKHLITATGQRVTLRCSPRSGDLSVYWYQQSLDQGLQFLIQYYNGEERAKGNILERFSAQQFPDLHSELNLSSLELGDSALYFCASSVLGLAEETQYFGPGTRLLVL.

V is TRBV7-9 and J is TRBJ1-2, with 9 positions matching TRBD1. Germline lookup yields CDR1 SEHNR and CDR2 FQNEAQ (reference sequence). After removal of 4 bases from V and 1 base from J, the junction contained 7 bases not matched to a gene. CDR3 length: 16 residues. The CDR3 coding sequence is TGTGCCAGCAGCTCTATTACAGGGGGCAATAACTATGGCTACACCTTC. This encodes CASSSITGGNNYGYTF.

The genes are TRBV11-2 and TRBJ2-5, with 7 positions matching TRBD1. Germline V gives CDR1 SGHAT, CDR2 FQNNGV. The CDR3 extends over 16 amino acids. The ends lost 3 bases at V and 2 bases at J; junction bases unmatched: 9. CDR3 in amino acids: CASSFTITTGQETQYF. The CDR3 region has the DNA TGTGCCAGCAGCTTTACAATTACGACAGGGCAAGAGACCCAGTACTTC.

The rearrangement joins TRBV18 to TRBJ1-2; D is uncertain. CDR3 length equals 12 residues. The V gene's germline CDR1 is KGHSH and CDR2 LQKENI. V was cut by 0 bases and J by 7 bases, with 6 bases left in between. The CDR3 spells CASSPPWGGYTF. In DNA, the CDR3 is TGTGCCAGCTCACCACCGTGGGGTGGCTACACCTTC.

This clone was found a few times. The chain joins TRBV4-1 to TRBJ1-5, with D uncertain. V was pared by 0 bases and J by 3 bases, with 12 bases between. Germline V gene data show CDR1 as MGHRA and CDR2 as YSYEKL. The CDR3 is 16 residues long. For the CDR3, the DNA is TGCGCCAGCAGCCAAGAGTCCAGAAACCTCAATCAGCCCCAGCATTTT. Protein: CASSQESRNLNQPQHF.

This chain connects TRBV4-3 to TRBJ2-7; the D is unclear. The germline CDR1 and CDR2 sequences are LGHNA and YSLEER. The CDR3 covers 15 residues. V shed 0 bases and J shed 4 bases, with 13 bases lying between them. The CDR3 DNA reads TGCGCCAGCAGCCAAGAGTCGGGCAGTGCTTACGAGCAGTACTTC. Encoded protein: CASSQESGSAYEQYF.

This chain connects TRBV7-6 to TRBJ2-5; 8 nucleotides match TRBD1. Trimming cost V 2 bases and J 2 bases; bases outside gene matches: 7. Germline CDR1 is SGHVS and CDR2 is FNYEAQ. The CDR3 contains 16 residues. The CDR3 sequence: CASSLRTGSLQETQYF. For the CDR3, the DNA is TGTGCCAGCAGCTTAAGGACAGGGTCCCTTCAAGAGACCCAGTACTTC.

The chain combines TRBV19 with TRBJ1-1; TRBD1 agrees at 9 bases. V shed 9 bases, J shed 5 bases, and the junction held 10 bases outside the gene matches. The CDR3 length is 14 residues. Germline V gene lookup returns CDR1 LNHDA and CDR2 SQIVND (reference sequence). CDR3 loop: CASDSRDRVTEAFF. The CDR3 DNA reads as TGTGCCAGCGATTCCCGGGACAGGGTGACTGAAGCTTTCTTT.

The chain is built from TRBV5-4 and TRBJ2-1; D may be TRBD2 (5 bases). The V end lost 2 bases, the J end lost 0 bases, and 9 bases lay between the germline ends. The CDR3 is 15 amino acids. CDR1 is SGHNT, CDR2 YYREEE, per germline (reference sequence). The CDR3 sequence is CASSFQRPSYNEQFF. The DNA of the CDR3 is TGTGCCAGCAGCTTCCAGCGGCCCTCCTACAATGAGCAGTTCTTC.